These T cell receptor beta chains were read from a single sample in a study of shared clonotypes between healthy human individuals. Only in-frame clones appear in the TCRdb table, and some are missing; sequencing was by immunoSEQ multiplex PCR. The table includes about 2.3 million clones, 85% to 95% detected once. Sequencing input: naive CD4+ T cells from PBMCs. Receptors were obtained from a man younger than 30 in good health. Some clones in this sample may be carry-over from other donors' samples. The CDR3 runs from the conserved cysteine through the conserved F or W. Each record gives: J gene, clone size, V gene, CDR3 length, D gene, CDR3 protein, CDR3 DNA. A D gene is named only where the DNA matches it firmly. Where a row states a size, it is once, few, many or the class of an expanded clone; other rows omit it.

>TRBJ1-4|NA|TRBV7-2|14|NA
CASSLNWGGEKLFF
TGTGCCAGCAGCTTAAATTGGGGAGGTGAAAAACTGTTTTTT
>TRBJ2-7|NA|TRBV7-2|14|NA
CASRNVGQGYEQYF
TGTGCCAGCAGGAACGTAGGGCAAGGCTACGAGCAGTACTTC
>TRBJ2-2|once|TRBV6-5|13|NA
CASSSRVTGELFF
TGTGCCAGCAGTTCCCGGGTTACCGGGGAGCTGTTTTTT
>TRBJ2-5|NA|TRBV2|19|NA
CASKQNNRLPGHRQETQYF
TGTGCCAGCAAGCAAAACAACCGGTTGCCGGGACACCGACAAGAGACCCAGTACTTC
>TRBJ2-1|NA|TRBV14|16|TRBD2
CASSQVRLAGYNEQFF
TGTGCCAGCAGCCAAGTCCGGCTAGCGGGGTACAATGAGCAGTTCTTC
>TRBJ1-3|once|TRBV11-2|15|NA
CASSKGFGISDTIYF
TGTGCCAGCAGCAAGGGGTTTGGGATAAGCGACACCATATATTTT
>TRBJ1-6|NA|TRBV28|16|NA
CASSSSGTYRGSPLHF
TGTGCCAGCAGTTCCAGCGGGACCTACCGAGGGTCACCCCTCCACTTT
>TRBJ2-7|NA|TRBV28|17|TRBD1
CASSLITGQGSSYEQYF
TGTGCCAGCAGTTTAATAACCGGACAGGGGAGCTCCTACGAGCAGTACTTC
>TRBJ2-7|NA|TRBV7-2|13|NA
CASSPGRFNEQYF
TGTGCCAGCAGCCCGGGACGGTTTAATGAGCAGTACTTC
>TRBJ2-3|NA|TRBV29-1|12|NA
CSVRTGTDTQYF
TGCAGCGTTCGGACTGGCACAGATACGCAGTATTTT
>TRBJ1-1|NA|TRBV5-1|15|NA
CASSLGTDRNTEAFF
TGCGCCAGCAGCTTGGGGACAGATCGGAACACTGAAGCTTTCTTT
>TRBJ2-1|NA|TRBV7-9|18|TRBD2
CASRKTSGGPEAYNEQFF
TGTGCCAGCAGGAAAACTAGCGGGGGGCCTGAGGCCTACAATGAGCAGTTCTTC
>TRBJ2-1|once|TRBV28|11|NA
CASTSPSKQFF
TGTGCCAGCACCTCCCCGTCTAAGCAGTTCTTC
>TRBJ2-5|NA|TRBV9|15|NA
CASSVFPMGGETQYF
TGTGCCAGCAGCGTATTTCCCATGGGGGGCGAGACCCAGTACTTC
>TRBJ2-1|NA|TRBV11-3|12|NA
CASSLGYTEQFF
TGTGCCAGCAGCTTGGGGTATACTGAGCAGTTCTTC
>TRBJ2-3|NA|TRBV28|13|NA
CASSGGTTDTQYF
TGTGCCAGCAGTGGCGGGACCACAGATACGCAGTATTTT
>TRBJ1-5|NA|TRBV30|14|TRBD1
CAWSMGTGGQPQHF
TGTGCCTGGAGTATGGGAACAGGGGGTCAGCCCCAGCATTTT
>TRBJ2-7|NA|TRBV6-5|14|TRBD1
CASSPDRGRYEQYF
TGTGCCAGCAGCCCGGACAGGGGGCGTTACGAGCAGTACTTC